What follows are 31 T cell receptor beta chains derived from one specimen sequenced in a study of shared clonotypes between healthy human individuals. Using immunoSEQ multiplex PCR, the repertoire was profiled, and TCRdb retains in-frame clones only, with some absent. The sample has roughly 1 million clones; 75% to 80% are singletons. The sequencing sample was made of memory CD4+ T cells from PBMCs. Subset reported: CD45RA-negative fraction. The source is a man between 18 and 35 years old in good health. Some clones in this sample may be carry-over from other donors' samples.

In this sample, this clone turned up once. The chain links TRBV23-1 to TRBJ1-5; D unresolved. TRBV23-1 is annotated as an ORF whose role is uncertain. CDR3 size: 16 residues. V lost 0 bases, J lost 2 bases, and 11 bases lay in between. This CDR3 is CASSQSFGSGNQPQHF. CDR3 bases: TGCGCCAGCAGTCAATCGTTCGGTAGTGGCAATCAGCCCCAGCATTTT.

The chain joins TRBV12-5 to TRBJ2-1, with a weak D call TRBD2 (6 bases). With 1 base removed from V and 6 bases from J, the gap between germline ends came to 10 bases. Germline V gives CDR1 LGHNT, CDR2 FRNRAP. This CDR3 region has 14 residues. The DNA of the CDR3 is TGTGCTAGTGGTTTGGCGGGAGTCGGCAATGAGCAGTTCTTC. This codes for CASGLAGVGNEQFF.

A few counts support this clone. Additional DNA sequences in this sample encode the identical CDR3. The chain has TRBV5-1 and TRBJ1-5; possibly TRBD1 for D (6 bases). The germline CDR1 and CDR2 sequences are SGHRS and YFSETQ. This CDR3 has 14 residues. The V gene lost 0 bases and the J gene lost 2 bases, with 6 bases spanning the gap. For the CDR3, the DNA is TGCGCCAGCAGCTTGGCAGGGGGCAATCAGCCCCAGCATTTT. Encoded protein: CASSLAGGNQPQHF.

This chain connects TRBV19 to TRBJ1-2; 7 bases agree with TRBD1. V was clipped by 7 bases and J by 0 bases; unmatched bases: 8. The CDR3 consists of 15 residues. Germline loops: CDR1 LNHDA, CDR2 SQIVND (reference sequence). The CDR3 reads CASTTQGSTNYGYTF. CDR3 sequence (DNA): TGTGCCAGTACCACACAGGGGTCCACTAACTATGGCTACACCTTC.

This sequence joins TRBV28 and TRBJ1-5; perhaps TRBD1 as D (5 bases). The V end was cut by 2 bases, the J end by 6 bases, with 14 bases between. This CDR3 has 15 residues. Germline CDR1 reads MDHEN; CDR2 reads SYDVKM. CDR3 amino acids: CASSLQGRGGQPQHF. The CDR3 DNA reads TGTGCCAGCAGTTTACAAGGGCGCGGGGGTCAGCCCCAGCATTTT. The entire variable domain, with the rest obtained from reference TRBV28 and TRBJ1-5, is as follows: DVKVTQSSRYLVKRTGEKVFLECVQDMDHENMFWYRQDPGLGLRLIYFSYDVKMKEKGDIPEGYSVSREKKERFSLILESASTNQTSMYLCASSLQGRGGQPQHFGDGTRLSIL.

This clone has a single count. The chain carries TRBV27 and TRBJ1-1; D call uncertain. CDR3 length: 13 residues. The V end lost 3 bases, the J end lost 3 bases, and 8 bases lay between the germline ends. Per the germline V gene, CDR1 is MNHEY and CDR2 is SMNVEV (reference sequence). The CDR3, as DNA: TGTGCCAGCAGTTTGCAGCCCTACACTGAAGCTTTCTTT. It yields the protein CASSLQPYTEAFF.

For the CDR3, the DNA is TGTGCCAGCAGAGACCATAGCGGGACTACGCAGTATTTT. Amino acid sequence: CASRDHSGTTQYF. The chain employs TRBV11-2 and TRBJ2-3; TRBD2 aligns across 8 bases. With V trimmed by 6 bases and J by 8 bases, 7 bases remained unmatched. This CDR3 spans 13 amino acids. CDR1 SGHAT and CDR2 FQNNGV come from the germline V gene.

The genes are TRBV11-3 and TRBJ2-7; 7 bases are shared with TRBD2. Germline-derived CDR1 and CDR2 are SGHNT and YENEEA. With 5 bases clipped from V and 3 bases from J, the junction kept 7 bases outside the gene matches. The CDR3 extends over 14 amino acids. Here the CDR3 reads CASSPGGGDYEQYF. The CDR3 nucleotides read TGTGCCAGCAGCCCAGGTGGGGGGGACTACGAGCAGTACTTC. Full variable domain (remainder filled in from reference TRBV11-3 and TRBJ2-7): EAGVVQSPRYKIIEKKQPVAFWCNPISGHNTLYWYLQNLGQGPELLIRYENEEAVDDSQLPKDRFSAERLKGVDSTLKIQPAELGDSAVYLCASSPGGGDYEQYFGPGTRLTVT.

The rearrangement uses TRBV5-6 and TRBJ2-2; perhaps D is TRBD1 or TRBD2 (5 bases each). V gave up 2 bases and J gave up 6 bases, with 14 bases separating them. Germline CDR1 reads SGHDT; CDR2 reads YYEEEE. The CDR3 covers 15 residues. CDR3: CASSFGATEAGELFF. Here the CDR3 DNA reads TGTGCCAGCAGCTTCGGGGCTACGGAGGCCGGGGAGCTGTTTTTT.

The CDR3 here is CASSLSGTTTDTQYF. The CDR3 DNA sequence: TGTGCCAGCAGCCTTTCTGGGACTACCACAGATACGCAGTATTTT. V usage is TRBV7-2 and J usage is TRBJ2-3, with 7 bases fitting TRBD2. This CDR3 has 15 residues. V trimming: 5 bases; J trimming: 2 bases; junction bases outside the gene matches: 7. The V gene's germline CDR1 is SGHTA and CDR2 FQGNSA.

The chain uses TRBV28 and TRBJ2-1; no reliable D call. CDR1 is MDHEN and CDR2 is SYDVKM in the germline V gene. The length of the CDR3 is 14 residues. The V end was cut by 5 bases, the J end by 1 base, with 9 bases between. The CDR3 DNA is TGTGCCAGCAGTCTCCGGGCATCCTACAATGAGCAGTTCTTC. Encoded protein: CASSLRASYNEQFF. The complete variable domain, with remaining parts taken from reference TRBV28 and TRBJ2-1, reads DVKVTQSSRYLVKRTGEKVFLECVQDMDHENMFWYRQDPGLGLRLIYFSYDVKMKEKGDIPEGYSVSREKKERFSLILESASTNQTSMYLCASSLRASYNEQFFGPGTRLTVL.

The V gene is TRBV9, the J gene TRBJ2-2; no reliable D call. The CDR3 spans 14 residues. V was trimmed by 2 bases and J by 4 bases, leaving 9 bases between them. CDR1 is SGDLS and CDR2 is YYNGEE in the germline V gene. CDR3 loop: CASSVDLITGELFF. The CDR3 bases are TGTGCCAGCAGCGTCGACTTAATCACCGGGGAGCTGTTTTTT.

The V and J genes are TRBV28 and TRBJ2-1, with TRBD1 as a possible D gene (5 bases). The CDR3 contains 13 residues. Germline V CDR1 and CDR2: MDHEN, SYDVKM. V dropped 11 bases and J dropped 7 bases, with 18 bases sitting between them. The CDR3 coding sequence is TGTGCCTCCGGGCAGGGTAGAGAAAATGAGCAGTTCTTC. As protein: CASGQGRENEQFF.

The V and J genes are TRBV5-1 and TRBJ2-1, with D possibly TRBD2 on 5 matching bases. This CDR3 spans 14 amino acids. The V end was cut by 1 base, the J end by 5 bases, with 10 bases between. Germline CDR1 and CDR2: SGHRS and YFSETQ. Here the CDR3 DNA reads TGCGCCAGCAGCTTGAGTCCGGGGAACAATGAGCAGTTCTTC. It codes for CASSLSPGNNEQFF. The entire variable domain, with the rest obtained from reference TRBV5-1 and TRBJ2-1, is as follows: KAGVTQTPRYLIKTRGQQVTLSCSPISGHRSVSWYQQTPGQGLQFLFEYFSETQRNKGNFPGRFSGRQFSNSRSEMNVSTLELGDSALYLCASSLSPGNNEQFFGPGTRLTVL.

The chain uses TRBV9 and TRBJ1-3, with D maybe TRBD1 (6 bases). Germline CDR1 reads SGDLS; CDR2 reads YYNGEE. With 4 bases removed from V and 2 bases from J, the gap between germline ends came to 16 bases. The CDR3 length is 16 residues. This CDR3 is CASSPGQLRTGNTIYF. Written as DNA, the CDR3 is TGTGCCAGCAGCCCCGGACAGCTTCGCACTGGAAACACCATATATTTT.

This clone was observed many times. The identical CDR3 is also encoded by other nucleotide sequences in the sample. The chain has TRBV6-5 and TRBJ2-3; 9 bases align to TRBD1. The germline V gene has CDR1 MNHEY and CDR2 SVGAGI. The CDR3 runs 15 residues. Trimming cost V 2 bases and J 2 bases; bases outside gene matches: 2. The CDR3, as DNA: TGTGCCAGCAGTTACGGACAGGGGTCCACAGATACGCAGTATTTT. It yields the protein CASSYGQGSTDTQYF.

V is TRBV5-1 and J is TRBJ2-7, with D perhaps matching TRBD1 (6 bases). Germline V gene lookup returns CDR1 SGHRS and CDR2 YFSETQ. The CDR3 runs 15 residues. Trimming removed 0 bases at V and 0 bases at J, with 10 bases between. For the CDR3, the DNA is TGCGCCAGCAGCTTGGTAACAGGGAGCTCCTACGAGCAGTACTTC. Its protein product is CASSLVTGSSYEQYF.

Points on this clone: Other DNA sequences in this specimen translate into the identical CDR3. This sequence joins TRBV19 and TRBJ1-5, with D unresolved. This CDR3 is built from 12 residues. Germline CDR1 reads LNHDA; CDR2 reads SQIVND (reference sequence). V shed 6 bases and J shed 1 base, with 4 bases lying between them. The CDR3 DNA reads as TGTGCCAGTAGGGACAGCAATCAGCCCCAGCATTTT. The encoded protein is CASRDSNQPQHF.

V is TRBV5-4 and J is TRBJ2-4, with 7 bases fitting TRBD1. Germline V CDR1 and CDR2: SGHNT, YYREEE (reference sequence). The CDR3 has 15 residues. J gave up 0 bases and V 4 bases, and 4 bases lay outside the gene matches. The CDR3 loop is CASSQQGLAKNIQYF. The CDR3 DNA sequence: TGTGCCAGCAGCCAACAGGGGCTAGCCAAAAACATTCAGTACTTC. Looking up the rest from reference TRBV5-4 and TRBJ2-4 gives the full variable domain: ETGVTQSPTHLIKTRGQQVTLRCSSQSGHNTVSWYQQALGQGPQFIFQYYREEENGRGNFPPRFSGLQFPNYSSELNVNALELDDSALYLCASSQQGLAKNIQYFGAGTRLSVL.

This clone was recorded only once. The V call is TRBV2, the J call TRBJ1-6, with 7 bases lining up with TRBD1. J gave up 6 bases and V 8 bases, and 7 bases lay outside the gene matches. The CDR3 extends over 14 amino acids. Germline V gene sequence: CDR1 SNHLY, CDR2 FYNNEI. Here the CDR3 DNA reads TGTGCCAGCGGATCCGGGACAGCTAATTCACCCCTCCACTTT. It specifies CASGSGTANSPLHF.

The table lists this clone with a few counts. V is TRBV18 and J is TRBJ2-7, with D possibly TRBD2 on 5 matching bases. Germline CDR1 is KGHSH and CDR2 is LQKENI. With 4 bases removed from V and 3 bases from J, the gap between germline ends came to 13 bases. The CDR3 is 14 amino acids. The CDR3 DNA reads TGTGCCAGCTCACGTGGGCCAACTAGCTACGAGCAGTACTTC. It codes for CASSRGPTSYEQYF. Full variable domain (rest looked up from reference TRBV18 and TRBJ2-7): NAGVMQNPRHLVRRRGQEARLRCSPMKGHSHVYWYRQLPEEGLKFMVYLQKENIIDESGMPKERFSAEFPKEGPSILRIQQVVRGDSAAYFCASSRGPTSYEQYFGPGTRLTVT.

As for this clone: Other DNA sequences within the sample encode an identical CDR3. The CDR3 loop reads CASSLATAYEQYF. The CDR3 DNA follows: TGTGCCAGCAGCTTAGCCACAGCCTACGAGCAGTACTTC. The chain has TRBV7-2 and TRBJ2-7; unclear D gene. This CDR3 region has 13 residues. V lost 0 bases and J lost 2, with 5 bases in between. Germline assignment: CDR1 SGHTA and CDR2 FQGNSA. Full variable domain (rest looked up from reference TRBV7-2 and TRBJ2-7): GAGVSQSPSNKVTEKGKDVELRCDPISGHTALYWYRQSLGQGLEFLIYFQGNSAPDKSGLPSDRFSAERTGGSVSTLTIQRTQQEDSAVYLCASSLATAYEQYFGPGTRLTVT.

The chain uses TRBV2 and TRBJ1-5; unclear D gene. Trimming removed 11 bases at V and 3 bases at J, with 11 bases between. Per the germline V gene, CDR1 is SNHLY and CDR2 is FYNNEI. This CDR3 comprises 12 residues. The CDR3 DNA follows: TGTGCCTGCCGGAGAGTCAATCAGCCCCAGCATTTT. Its translation is CACRRVNQPQHF.

The J gene is TRBJ1-1, the V gene TRBV2; D not resolved. The CDR3 is made up of 14 amino acids. The V gene lost 6 bases and the J gene lost 4 bases, with 15 bases spanning the gap. From germline, CDR1 is SNHLY and CDR2 FYNNEI. CDR3 coding DNA: TGTGCCAGCAGAGAGAGCAGGATGGGCACTGAAGCTTTCTTT. Translated, it gives CASRESRMGTEAFF. Full variable domain (remainder filled in from reference TRBV2 and TRBJ1-1): EPEVTQTPSHQVTQMGQEVILRCVPISNHLYFYWYRQILGQKVEFLVSFYNNEISEKSEIFDDQFSVERPDGSNFTLKIRSTKLEDSAMYFCASRESRMGTEAFFGQGTRLTVV.

This clone was seen once. The gene calls are TRBV5-1 and TRBJ1-4; D remains unclear. Germline CDR1 SGHRS, CDR2 YFSETQ. Between the trimmed V and J ends, which lost 2 bases and 4 bases, there was a span of 9 bases. The CDR3 consists of 14 residues. The CDR3 loop reads CASSFTGDNEKLFF. In nucleotides, the CDR3 is TGCGCCAGCAGCTTTACCGGGGATAATGAAAAACTGTTTTTT.

V is TRBV30 and J is TRBJ1-3, with TRBD1 as a possible D gene (5 bases). Germline V gene lookup returns CDR1 GTSNPN and CDR2 SVGIG (reference sequence). Trimming removed 8 bases from V and 4 bases from J, with 9 bases in between. There are 11 residues in the CDR3. Here the CDR3 reads CAQGAGNTIYF. The CDR3 nucleotides are TGTGCCCAGGGTGCGGGAAACACCATATATTTT.

V and J are TRBV5-4 and TRBJ2-2; D might be TRBD1 (6 bases). There are 16 residues in the CDR3. Germline V gene sequence: CDR1 SGHNT, CDR2 YYREEE (reference sequence). V shed 0 bases and J shed 4 bases, with 13 bases lying between them. The CDR3 region is CASSLVTGVITGELFF. The CDR3 nucleotides are TGTGCCAGCAGCTTGGTGACAGGCGTGATCACCGGGGAGCTGTTTTTT.

A single count supports this clone. The chain uses TRBV9 and TRBJ1-3; D ambiguous. Between the trimmed V and J ends, which lost 4 bases and 0 bases, there was a span of 14 bases. Germline CDR1 SGDLS, CDR2 YYNGEE. The CDR3 sequence is 16 residues long. The CDR3 sequence is CASSPLSGASGNTIYF. The CDR3 DNA reads TGTGCCAGCAGCCCCCTTTCCGGAGCCTCTGGAAACACCATATATTTT.

The J gene is TRBJ2-7, the V gene TRBV28; D is uncertain. Germline V gene lookup returns CDR1 MDHEN and CDR2 SYDVKM. The germline V and J ends were trimmed by 7 bases and 1 base, with 14 bases remaining between them. This CDR3 has 14 amino acids. CDR3 amino acids: CASNRAPNSYEQYF. In nucleotides, the CDR3 is TGTGCCAGCAACCGGGCCCCGAATTCCTACGAGCAGTACTTC.

V is TRBV6-6 and J is TRBJ1-5; D call uncertain. From germline, CDR1 is MNHNY and CDR2 SVGAGI (reference sequence). The length of the CDR3 is 12 residues. V lost 6 bases, J lost 6 bases, and 9 bases lay in between. The CDR3 bases are TGTGCCAGCAGCCACCTCCCTCAGCCCCAGCATTTT. This gives the protein CASSHLPQPQHF.

This clone was counted only a few times. This chain uses TRBV28 with TRBJ2-2, with 8 bases identical to TRBD2. CDR3 length: 14 amino acids. Germline values: CDR1 MDHEN, CDR2 SYDVKM. V lost 7 bases, J lost 7 bases, and 8 bases stayed unmatched. This CDR3 reads CASTGTRLGGELFF. In DNA, the CDR3 is TGTGCCAGCACAGGGACTAGATTAGGCGGGGAGCTGTTTTTT.